The 6 T cell receptor beta chains below all came from one sample that was sequenced in a study of cytomegalovirus exposure and HLA in healthy donors. The table came from immunoSEQ multiplex PCR; TCRdb's copy has only in-frame clones and leaves some out. This sample yields roughly 59,000 clones, of which 85% to 95% are seen a single time; roughly 5.2% belongs to the top ten. Sequenced sample: PBMCs. These receptors came from a young man in good health and CMV-seropositive.

The rearrangement joins TRBV29-1 to TRBJ2-7, with a possible D match to TRBD1 (5 bases). The CDR3 covers 12 residues. Looked up from germline, CDR1 is SQVTM and CDR2 is ANQGSEA. The germline V and J ends were trimmed by 4 bases and 6 bases, with 13 bases remaining between them. CDR3 DNA: TGCAGCGTTGCGGTGGGGCCCCTCGAGCAGTACTTC. This encodes CSVAVGPLEQYF.

Only one count was recorded for this clone. The chain is built from TRBV6-1 and TRBJ1-4, with 11 bases lining up with TRBD1. J was trimmed by 6 bases and V by 6 bases; bases with no gene match: 3. The length of the CDR3 is 14 residues. The germline V gene has CDR1 MNHNS and CDR2 SASEGT. The CDR3 loop reads CASRGQGAYEKLFF. The CDR3 region has the DNA TGTGCCAGCAGAGGACAGGGGGCCTATGAAAAACTGTTTTTT.

The chain has TRBV19 and TRBJ2-1; no reliable D call. Germline values: CDR1 LNHDA, CDR2 SQIVND (reference sequence). The CDR3 has 13 residues. V was pared by 6 bases and J by 2 bases, with 8 bases between. CDR3 sequence reads: CASSDSAYNEQFF. The CDR3 bases are TGTGCCAGTAGCGACTCAGCCTACAATGAGCAGTTCTTC.

The chain recombines TRBV5-4 with TRBJ1-1; D perhaps matches TRBD1 (5 bases). Germline lookup yields CDR1 SGHNT and CDR2 YYREEE (reference sequence). The CDR3 runs to 14 residues. V was shortened by 5 bases and J by 6 bases, with 17 bases between the two germline ends. This chain's CDR3 is CASSFRGGKAEAFF. The CDR3 DNA follows: TGTGCCAGCAGTTTCCGTGGGGGGAAAGCTGAAGCTTTCTTT.

The genes are TRBV4-1 and TRBJ1-2; D might be TRBD1 (5 bases). V lost 6 bases to trimming and J lost 4 bases, with 12 bases between them. The CDR3 length is 13 residues. Germline assignment: CDR1 MGHRA and CDR2 YSYEKL. The DNA for the CDR3 is TGCGCCAGCAGTCCGCAGGGCTTCTATGGCTACACCTTC. Its translation: CASSPQGFYGYTF.

J is TRBJ2-1 and V is TRBV4-1, with 8 positions matching TRBD2. This CDR3 has 17 residues. The germline gives CDR1 MGHRA, CDR2 YSYEKL. V shed 0 bases and J 3 bases; nucleotides not matched to a gene: 7. CDR3 coding DNA: TGCGCCAGCAGCCAAGATCGTTCCAGCGGGGGCTACAATGAGCAGTTCTTC. Translating it yields CASSQDRSSGGYNEQFF.